The 15 T cell receptor beta chains in this list originate from one sample, sequenced in a study of OX40 agonist ivuxolimab in advanced cancers. The library came from the immunoSEQ multiplex PCR assay. Sourced from immuneACCESS, this table was stored by TCRdb with only in-frame sequences that have V and J called. A share of the clones is absent; for the studies checked, an unresolved V gene accounts for under half, and the remainder has no known explanation. For this sample the table gives over 45,000 clones, of which around 80% were detected only once. 3% to 3.5% of the sample is taken by the ten largest. The source was CD4+ or CD8+ T cells sorted from blood, collected in a trial of the OX40 agonist ivuxolimab. The receptors were gathered from an adult with an advanced solid tumor such as melanoma, head and neck, liver or kidney cancer.

This clone was seen once. The chain recombines TRBV27 with TRBJ2-7; 7 nucleotides agree with TRBD2. The germline gives CDR1 MNHEY, CDR2 SMNVEV (reference sequence). The CDR3 loop spans 12 amino acids. V lost 5 bases and J lost 5; bases outside the gene matches: 3. The CDR3 reads CASSLLAHEQYF. The CDR3 DNA follows: TGTGCCAGCAGTCTACTAGCGCACGAGCAGTACTTC.

V gene TRBV27 combines with J gene TRBJ1-5, with TRBD1 matching 10 bases. CDR1 and CDR2 (germline): MNHEY, SMNVEV (reference sequence). The CDR3 runs 15 residues. The V segment lost 4 bases and the J segment 6 bases; nucleotides outside the gene matches: 6. CDR3 nucleotide sequence: TGTGCCAGCAGTTCCCCGGGACAGGGGACTCAGCCCCAGCATTTT. Residues: CASSSPGQGTQPQHF.

V gene TRBV6-1 combines with J gene TRBJ2-7, with D hard to call. Trimming took 2 bases from V and 8 from J, leaving 22 bases between them. Germline V gene lookup returns CDR1 MNHNS and CDR2 SASEGT. There are 16 residues in the CDR3. The CDR3 nucleotides read TGTGCCAGCAGTGAAAGGAAAACCGGGCCCCCTGTAAAGCAGTACTTC. Its protein is CASSERKTGPPVKQYF.

The chain links TRBV20-1 to TRBJ2-7; the D gene could be TRBD1 or TRBD2 (5 bases each). The CDR3 has 11 amino acids. The V end was cut by 0 bases, the J end by 9 bases, with 9 bases between. Per the germline V gene, CDR1 is DFQATT and CDR2 is SNEGSKA (reference sequence). The CDR3 nucleotides are TGCAGTGCTAGAGACAGGGCGGGGCAGTACTTC. Translated, it gives CSARDRAGQYF.

This clone has only a few counts. Other DNA sequences in this specimen translate into the identical CDR3. DNA for the CDR3: TGTGCCAGCAGCGCTACAGGGGTGGGAAACACCATATATTTT. Protein: CASSATGVGNTIYF. The rearrangement links TRBV5-6 to TRBJ1-3; TRBD1 matches 7 bases. V lost 4 bases, J lost 4 bases, and 5 bases stayed unmatched. Per germline, CDR1 SGHDT and CDR2 YYEEEE. The CDR3 sequence is 14 residues long. The full variable domain, rest sourced from reference TRBV5-6 and TRBJ1-3, is DAGVTQSPTHLIKTRGQQVTLRCSPKSGHDTVSWYQQALGQGPQFIFQYYEEEERQRGNFPDRFSGHQFPNYSSELNVNALLLGDSALYLCASSATGVGNTIYFGEGSWLTVV.

The V call is TRBV30, the J call TRBJ1-1; perhaps TRBD1 as D (6 bases). Germline CDR1 is GTSNPN and CDR2 is SVGIG (reference sequence). The ends were cut back, 7 bases at V and 4 bases at J, with 13 bases in the middle. The CDR3 contains 12 residues. CDR3 amino acids: CASEKGGTEAFF. DNA for the CDR3: TGTGCCTCCGAGAAGGGGGGCACTGAAGCTTTCTTT.

This clone appeared a few times. This chain links TRBV6-1 with TRBJ2-1, with D maybe TRBD1 (6 bases). The V end lost 6 bases, the J end lost 6 bases, and 15 bases lay between the germline ends. The CDR3 runs 14 residues. Germline V gene data show CDR1 as MNHNS and CDR2 as SASEGT. In nucleotides, the CDR3 is TGTGCCAGCAGCTTGGGACATAGAGGCAATGAGCAGTTCTTC. This sequence encodes CASSLGHRGNEQFF.

V gene TRBV19 combines with J gene TRBJ2-3; D gene unclear. V was clipped by 5 bases and J by 7 bases, with 13 bases between them. The CDR3 extends over 13 amino acids. The germline CDR1 and CDR2 sequences are LNHDA and SQIVND (reference sequence). The CDR3 DNA reads as TGTGCCAGTAGTTGGGCTTCTGGAAATACGCAGTATTTT. This translates into CASSWASGNTQYF.

The gene calls are TRBV4-1 and TRBJ1-3; D perhaps matches TRBD1 (5 bases). The length of the CDR3 is 14 residues. V lost 3 bases, J lost 6 bases, and 12 bases lay in between. Germline lookup yields CDR1 MGHRA and CDR2 YSYEKL. The CDR3 DNA follows: TGCGCCAGCAGCCACCCGGGACGGGAAAACACCATATATTTT. This encodes CASSHPGRENTIYF.

This sequence joins TRBV7-8 and TRBJ2-2; 11 bases fit TRBD2. This CDR3 has 16 amino acids. Germline V gene lookup returns CDR1 SGHVS and CDR2 FQNEAQ. V dropped 2 bases and J dropped 7; count of bases not matched to a gene: 6. CDR3 in amino acids: CASSLTSGSVDGELFF. CDR3 sequence (DNA): TGTGCCAGCAGCTTAACTAGCGGGAGTGTTGACGGGGAGCTGTTTTTT.

The CDR3 region has the DNA TGTGCCAGCAGCTACCGGGACGTCCTCTCCTACGAGCAGTACTTC. Translating it yields CASSYRDVLSYEQYF. J is TRBJ2-7 and V is TRBV5-5, with D possibly called TRBD1 or TRBD2 (5 bases each). Germline V lookup: CDR1 SGHKS, CDR2 YYEKEE (reference sequence). V lost 3 bases and J lost 0, with 13 bases in between. The CDR3 totals 15 residues.

This clone has a count of ten or more. This rearrangement joins TRBV27 to TRBJ1-1; D may be TRBD1 (5 bases). Germline V CDR1 and CDR2: MNHEY, SMNVEV (reference sequence). V gave up 1 base and J gave up 0 bases, with 18 bases separating them. The length of the CDR3 is 18 residues. The CDR3 loop is CASSLYGLQGVMNTEAFF. The CDR3 DNA sequence: TGTGCCAGCAGTTTATACGGCCTTCAAGGGGTAATGAACACTGAAGCTTTCTTT.

The chain uses TRBV7-3 and TRBJ2-5; D might be TRBD1 (6 bases). This CDR3 region has 15 residues. Germline V gene sequence: CDR1 SGHTA, CDR2 FQGTGA. V was cut by 5 bases and J by 5 bases, with 18 bases left in between. DNA for the CDR3: TGTGCCAGCAGCAACACCAGGGGTTATGAGGAGACCCAGTACTTC. Translated, it gives CASSNTRGYEETQYF.

This chain links TRBV11-2 with TRBJ2-3; no firm D call. V lost 4 bases, J lost 4 bases, and 12 bases lay in between. The CDR3 has 14 residues. Germline CDR1 reads SGHAT; CDR2 reads FQNNGV. CDR3 loop: CASSSTGLADTQYF. The CDR3 region has the DNA TGTGCCAGCAGCTCCACGGGCCTGGCAGATACGCAGTATTTT.

The sample holds one count of this clone. The chain joins TRBV19 to TRBJ2-5; D remains unclear. Trimming removed 4 bases at V and 4 bases at J, with 7 bases between. The CDR3 length is 12 residues. Germline assignment: CDR1 LNHDA and CDR2 SQIVND (reference sequence). CDR3 bases: TGTGCCAGTAGTAGAACTGGAGAGACCCAGTACTTC. It yields the protein CASSRTGETQYF.